This TCR beta chain derives from a study of T cells after yellow fever vaccination. For the study at large: Preparing low-cell-number fractions relied on SMART-Seq v4 Ultra Low Input. Study-level results: Just a small share of clonotypes turned up in the CD4 compartment as well as the CD8 compartment. Weaker, the secondary response had a peak occurring faster, on day 5 versus 15.

As TCR cDNA was made by 5'RACE template switching, a universal primer site and UMIs were added. TCRdb analysed the 5' RACE reads with MiXCR anew, one entry per CDR3 protein. The sample consists of a few hundred thousand distinct CDR3 sequences, around 7.3% of them appearing once. Turning to this clonotype: The target antigen is unknown.

The germline V gene has CDR1 SQVTM and CDR2 ANQGSEA. V lost 6 bases and J lost 2, with 15 bases in between. The CDR3 runs to 14 residues. The gene calls are TRBV29-1 and TRBJ2-3; D perhaps matches TRBD2 (6 bases). The TCR comes from a man aged 18 to 35 who received the YFV17D yellow fever vaccine. This specimen consisted of PBMCs, obtained approximately 40 days after the first yellow fever vaccination. CDR3 protein: CSVARGMNTDTQYF. CDR3 coding DNA: TGCAGCGTCGCTCGGGGGATGAACACAGATACGCAGTATTTT.